This is a list of T cell receptor beta chains from one sample in a study of blood T cell repertoires in COVID-19. The data were produced by immunoSEQ multiplex PCR, yet TCRdb's version contains in-frame clones alone and is incomplete. Of 250,000 or so clones listed, roughly four fifths are singletons. The sequenced material came from PBMCs or T cells enriched from blood (not recorded which). These receptors all come from a man between 50 and 59 years old who had recovered from COVID-19. The CDR3 runs from the conserved cysteine through the conserved F or W. D genes are given only for firm matches. The size field is filled for only some rows; it gives once, few, many or a size class.

d_call	cdr3_length	v_call	j_call	clone_size	cdr3_aa	cdr3_nt
TRBD1	15	TRBV6-1	TRBJ2-7	few	CASSEDRVSVYEQYF	TGTGCCAGCAGCGAAGACAGGGTGTCCGTGTACGAGCAGTACTTC
-	14	TRBV24-1	TRBJ2-5	-	CATSDLAGGETQYF	TGTGCCACCAGTGATTTAGCAGGGGGGGAGACCCAGTACTTC
TRBD1	15	TRBV5-4	TRBJ2-2	-	CASSLDRGYTGELFF	TGTGCCAGCAGCCTCGACAGGGGATACACCGGGGAGCTGTTTTTT
TRBD1	14	TRBV7-3	TRBJ2-3	-	CASSLTGPSDTQYF	TGTGCCAGCAGCTTGACAGGGCCCTCAGATACGCAGTATTTT
TRBD1	15	TRBV18	TRBJ1-5	-	CASSPSTGGYQPQHF	TGTGCCAGCTCGCCCTCCACAGGGGGTTATCAGCCCCAGCATTTT
TRBD1	14	TRBV7-9	TRBJ1-1	-	CASSLNRGNTEAFF	TGTGCCAGCAGCTTAAACAGGGGGAACACTGAAGCTTTCTTT
-	14	TRBV7-9	TRBJ1-4	-	CATTPAGLNEKLFF	TGTGCCACCACCCCCGCAGGGTTAAATGAAAAACTGTTTTTT
-	11	TRBV21-1	TRBJ1-1	-	CASREGTEAFF	TGTGCCAGCAGGGAGGGCACTGAAGCTTTCTTT
-	14	TRBV4-3	TRBJ1-5	-	CASSQTVYSQPQHF	TGCGCCAGCAGCCAAACGGTTTACAGTCAGCCCCAGCATTTT
-	14	TRBV10-3	TRBJ1-2	-	CAISESRQGEGYTF	TGTGCCATCAGTGAGTCCCGGCAGGGTGAAGGCTACACCTTC
TRBD1	14	TRBV4-1	TRBJ2-7	once	CASSQDRGPVEQYF	TGCGCCAGCAGCCAAGATAGGGGGCCCGTCGAGCAGTACTTC
-	16	TRBV7-2	TRBJ2-7	-	CASSKEGPGADHEQYF	TGTGCCAGCAGCAAAGAGGGTCCAGGGGCGGACCACGAGCAGTACTTC
TRBD2	16	TRBV10-2	TRBJ2-1	-	CASFLTSSGRAYEQFF	TGCGCCAGCTTTTTAACCTCTAGCGGGAGGGCATACGAGCAGTTCTTC
-	12	TRBV28	TRBJ1-5	-	CASSLSGQPQHF	TGTGCCAGCAGTCTCTCGGGGCAGCCCCAGCATTTT
TRBD1	14	TRBV28	TRBJ2-7	-	CASSTDRGPGEQYF	TGTGCCAGCAGTACGGACAGGGGGCCTGGCGAGCAGTACTTC
TRBD1	15	TRBV19	TRBJ1-5	-	CASSDGTGVNQPQHF	TGTGCCAGTAGTGATGGGACAGGCGTAAATCAGCCCCAGCATTTT
-	12	TRBV7-2	TRBJ1-1	few	CASSLAQFKAFF	TGTGCCAGCAGCTTAGCTCAGTTCAAAGCTTTCTTT
-	15	TRBV7-3	TRBJ2-1	-	CASSSLAVSYNEQFF	TGTGCCAGCAGCTCGCTAGCCGTCTCCTACAATGAGCAGTTCTTC
-	15	TRBV5-1	TRBJ2-3	few	CASSLARVITDTQYF	TGCGCCAGCAGCTTGGCCCGAGTAATCACAGATACGCAGTATTTT
-	15	TRBV5-4	TRBJ2-1	-	CASSLGSVGDNEQFF	TGTGCCAGCAGCTTGGGCAGCGTCGGAGACAATGAGCAGTTCTTC
-	17	TRBV7-6	TRBJ2-2	-	CASSLKGRQTNTGELFF	TGTGCCAGCAGCCTTAAGGGGCGGCAGACGAACACCGGGGAGCTGTTTTTT
TRBD2	13	TRBV2	TRBJ2-5	-	CATTRGGGETQYF	TGTGCCACCACCAGGGGCGGGGGGGAGACCCAGTACTTC